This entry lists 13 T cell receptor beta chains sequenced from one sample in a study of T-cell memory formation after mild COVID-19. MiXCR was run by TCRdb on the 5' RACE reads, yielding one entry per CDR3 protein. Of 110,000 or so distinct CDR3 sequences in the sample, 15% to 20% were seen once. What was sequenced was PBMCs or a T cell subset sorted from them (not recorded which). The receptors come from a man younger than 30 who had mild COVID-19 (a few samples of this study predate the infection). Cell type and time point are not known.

For the CDR3, the DNA is TGTGCCAGCAGCGCAGCTTTCGACGGCTACGAGCAGTACTTC. Amino acid sequence: CASSAAFDGYEQYF. The chain carries TRBV9 and TRBJ2-7; D is unclear. Germline V lookup: CDR1 SGDLS, CDR2 YYNGEE. The CDR3 runs 14 residues. Trimming shortened V by 3 bases and J by 3 bases, and 13 bases separated the two germline ends.

CDR3 nucleotide sequence: TGTGCCAGCAGCTTAAGGGATTACTATGGCTACACCTTC. It yields the protein CASSLRDYYGYTF. The J gene is TRBJ1-2, the V gene TRBV7-9; D is ambiguous. CDR1 is SEHNR and CDR2 is FQNEAQ in the germline V gene (reference sequence). The CDR3 is 13 residues long. Trimming pared 2 bases from V and 3 bases from J, leaving 7 bases between.

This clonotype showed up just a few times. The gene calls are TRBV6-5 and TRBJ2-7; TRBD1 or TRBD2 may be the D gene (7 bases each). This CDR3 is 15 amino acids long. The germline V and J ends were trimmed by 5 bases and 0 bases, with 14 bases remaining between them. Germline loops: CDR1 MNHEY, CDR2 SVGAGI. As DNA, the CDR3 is TGTGCCAGCAGTAGGGGGGGGACAGACTCCTACGAGCAGTACTTC. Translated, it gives CASSRGGTDSYEQYF.

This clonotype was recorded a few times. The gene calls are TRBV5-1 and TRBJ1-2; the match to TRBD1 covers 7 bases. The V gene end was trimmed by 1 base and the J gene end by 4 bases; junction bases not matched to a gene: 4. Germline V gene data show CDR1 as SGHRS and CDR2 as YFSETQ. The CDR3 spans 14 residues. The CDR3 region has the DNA TGCGCCAGCAGCTTGTCAGGGGGTGCCTATGGCTACACCTTC. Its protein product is CASSLSGGAYGYTF.

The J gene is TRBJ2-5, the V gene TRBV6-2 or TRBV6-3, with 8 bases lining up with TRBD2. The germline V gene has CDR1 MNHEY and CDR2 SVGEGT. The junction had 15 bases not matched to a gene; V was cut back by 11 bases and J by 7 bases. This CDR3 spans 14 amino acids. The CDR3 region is CAHSIAGSKGTQYF. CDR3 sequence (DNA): TGTGCCCACTCGATAGCGGGATCAAAAGGGACCCAGTACTTC.

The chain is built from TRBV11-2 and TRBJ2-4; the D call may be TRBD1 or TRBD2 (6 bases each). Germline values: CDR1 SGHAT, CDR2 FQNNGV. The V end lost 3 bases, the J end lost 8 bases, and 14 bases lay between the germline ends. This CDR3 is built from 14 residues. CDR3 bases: TGTGCCAGCAGCTTGGGGGCGGGATGGGACATTCAGTACTTC. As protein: CASSLGAGWDIQYF.

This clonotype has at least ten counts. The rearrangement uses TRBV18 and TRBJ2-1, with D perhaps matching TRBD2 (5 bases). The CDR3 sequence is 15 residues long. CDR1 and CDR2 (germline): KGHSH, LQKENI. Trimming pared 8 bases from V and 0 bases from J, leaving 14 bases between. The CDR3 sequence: CASGLRDLSYNEQFF. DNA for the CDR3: TGTGCCAGCGGACTTCGCGATCTCTCCTACAATGAGCAGTTCTTC.

CDR3 amino acids: CASSPRTPHWSGPEAFF. CDR3 DNA sequence: TGTGCCAGCAGCCCGAGGACACCCCATTGGTCCGGTCCTGAAGCTTTCTTT. J is TRBJ1-1 and V is TRBV7-9; TRBD1 is a possible D gene (5 bases). The length of the CDR3 is 17 residues. Between the trimmed V and J ends, which lost 5 bases and 6 bases, there was a span of 25 bases. The V gene's germline CDR1 is SEHNR and CDR2 FQNEAQ (reference sequence). The variable domain in full, completed from reference TRBV7-9 and TRBJ1-1, reads DTGVSQNPRHKITKRGQNVTFRCDPISEHNRLYWYRQTLGQGPEFLTYFQNEAQLEKSRLLSDRFSAERPKGSFSTLEIQRTEQGDSAMYLCASSPRTPHWSGPEAFFGQGTRLTVV.

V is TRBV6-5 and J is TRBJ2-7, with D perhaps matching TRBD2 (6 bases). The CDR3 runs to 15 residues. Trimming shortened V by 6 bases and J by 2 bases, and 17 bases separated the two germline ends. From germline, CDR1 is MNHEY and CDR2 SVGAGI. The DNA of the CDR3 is TGTGCCAGCAGGGTCAGGGCGGGGATTGCCTACGAGCAGTACTTC. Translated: CASRVRAGIAYEQYF.

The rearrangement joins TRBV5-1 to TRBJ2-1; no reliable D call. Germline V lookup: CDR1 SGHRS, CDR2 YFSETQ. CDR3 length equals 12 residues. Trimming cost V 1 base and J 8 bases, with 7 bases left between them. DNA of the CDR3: TGCGCCAGCAGCTTGTTGTTCGATGAGCAGTTCTTC. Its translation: CASSLLFDEQFF.

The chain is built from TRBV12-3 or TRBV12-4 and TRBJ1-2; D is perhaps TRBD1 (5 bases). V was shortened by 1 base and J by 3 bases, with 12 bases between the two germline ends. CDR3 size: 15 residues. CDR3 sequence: CASSLGRGADYGYTF. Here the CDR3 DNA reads TGTGCCAGCAGTTTAGGTAGAGGGGCGGACTATGGCTACACCTTC.

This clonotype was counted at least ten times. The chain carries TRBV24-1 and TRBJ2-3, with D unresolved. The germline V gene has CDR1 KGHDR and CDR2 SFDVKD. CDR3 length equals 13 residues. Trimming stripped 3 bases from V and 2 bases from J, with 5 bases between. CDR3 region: CATSDNPTDTQYF. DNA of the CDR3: TGTGCCACCAGTGATAATCCCACAGATACGCAGTATTTT.

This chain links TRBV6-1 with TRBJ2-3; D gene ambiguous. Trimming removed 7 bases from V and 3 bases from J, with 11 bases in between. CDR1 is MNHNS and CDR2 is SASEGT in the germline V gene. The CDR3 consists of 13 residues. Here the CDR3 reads CASTYIGTDTQYF. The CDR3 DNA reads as TGTGCCAGCACTTATATTGGGACAGATACGCAGTATTTT.